The 24 T cell receptor beta chains in this list originate from one sample, sequenced in a study of PD-L1 blockade in urothelial cancer. Method: immunoSEQ multiplex PCR; TCRdb's copy keeps in-frame clones and lacks some. In the table there are some 15,000 clones, roughly 90% of which are singletons. The starting material was PBMCs, obtained around atezolizumab (anti-PD-L1) treatment. The source of these receptors is a man aged 65 to 79 with urothelial cancer.

This clone was recorded a few times. Other DNA sequences from this sample encode an identical CDR3 as well. The J gene is TRBJ1-5, the V gene TRBV7-6; D remains ambiguous. Germline V gene lookup returns CDR1 SGHVS and CDR2 FNYEAQ. V was clipped by 1 base and J by 6 bases, with 22 bases between them. The CDR3 totals 18 residues. The CDR3: CASSLDIPAAGRSQPQHF. CDR3 coding DNA: TGTGCCAGCAGCTTAGATATCCCGGCGGCGGGTAGAAGTCAGCCCCAGCATTTT. Full variable domain (outside the CDR3, taken from reference TRBV7-6 and TRBJ1-5): GAGVSQSPRYKVTKRGQDVALRCDPISGHVSLYWYRQALGQGPEFLTYFNYEAQQDKSGLPNDRFSAERPEGSISTLTIQRTEQRDSAMYRCASSLDIPAAGRSQPQHFGDGTRLSIL.

This clone was found once. V usage is TRBV6-1 and J usage is TRBJ1-1; perhaps TRBD1 as D (6 bases). The CDR3 extends over 14 amino acids. Trimming took 7 bases from V and 1 from J, leaving 13 bases between them. Germline assignment: CDR1 MNHNS and CDR2 SASEGT. The CDR3 is CASNLGTPNTEAFF. In DNA, the CDR3 is TGTGCCAGCAACCTCGGGACACCGAACACTGAAGCTTTCTTT.

The gene calls are TRBV19 and TRBJ1-2; 7 bases map to TRBD1. In germline, CDR1 is LNHDA, CDR2 SQIVND (reference sequence). Losses at the gene ends were 5 bases for V and 7 bases for J; bases not matched to a gene: 4. This CDR3 contains 12 residues. The chain's CDR3 is CASSYNRGGYTF. The CDR3 nucleotides read TGTGCCAGTAGTTACAACAGGGGTGGCTACACCTTC.

The chain uses TRBV28 and TRBJ1-2; TRBD1 agrees at 9 bases. In germline, CDR1 is MDHEN, CDR2 SYDVKM. The junction had 7 bases not matched to a gene; V was cut back by 6 bases and J by 5 bases. The CDR3 is 14 amino acids. This CDR3 reads CASRPTGGLYGYTF. For the CDR3, the DNA is TGTGCCAGCAGGCCGACAGGGGGTTTGTATGGCTACACCTTC.

The chain links TRBV6-1 to TRBJ2-1; a weak D match, TRBD1 (6 bases). The CDR3 extends over 15 amino acids. Germline lookup yields CDR1 MNHNS and CDR2 SASEGT. The V end was cut by 6 bases, the J end by 6 bases, with 18 bases between. CDR3 DNA: TGTGCCAGCAGACCTCCGAAGGGGGTGCCCAATGAGCAGTTCTTC. The encoded protein is CASRPPKGVPNEQFF.

This rearrangement joins TRBV2 to TRBJ2-5; possibly TRBD1 for D (5 bases). Germline lookup yields CDR1 SNHLY and CDR2 FYNNEI. Trimming pared 2 bases from V and 5 bases from J, leaving 15 bases between. The CDR3 has 15 residues. The CDR3 is CASSETEAGPETQYF. CDR3 nucleotide sequence: TGTGCCAGCAGTGAAACCGAGGCAGGGCCGGAGACCCAGTACTTC.

The genes are TRBV27 and TRBJ1-4, with TRBD1 as a possible D gene (5 bases). Looked up from germline, CDR1 is MNHEY and CDR2 is SMNVEV (reference sequence). The CDR3 length is 13 residues. The V and J ends lost 7 bases and 7 bases respectively, with 13 bases between them. The chain's CDR3 is CASMTDGGEKLFF. CDR3 nucleotides: TGTGCCAGCATGACGGACGGGGGTGAAAAACTGTTTTTT.

The CDR3 spells CASRREGGYEQYF. The CDR3 coding sequence is TGCGCCAGCAGGAGAGAGGGAGGCTACGAGCAGTACTTC. V usage is TRBV10-2 and J usage is TRBJ2-7, with D possibly TRBD2 on 6 matching bases. Looked up from germline, CDR1 is WSHSY and CDR2 is SAAADI. The CDR3 is 13 amino acids. Deletions cut 6 bases from V and 3 bases from J, with 12 bases between.

The gene calls are TRBV27 and TRBJ1-5; the D gene is possibly TRBD1 (5 bases). Germline CDR1 is MNHEY and CDR2 is SMNVEV (reference sequence). V was shortened by 3 bases and J by 0 bases, with 9 bases between the two germline ends. The CDR3 is 15 residues long. As DNA, the CDR3 is TGTGCCAGCAGTTTGACAGTCGATAGCAATCAGCCCCAGCATTTT. Encoded protein: CASSLTVDSNQPQHF.

The chain employs TRBV7-7 and TRBJ2-1; possibly TRBD2 for D (6 bases). The CDR3 length is 15 residues. V was pared by 0 bases and J by 3 bases, with 9 bases between. Germline-derived CDR1 and CDR2 are SSHAT and FNYEAQ (reference sequence). CDR3 nucleotide sequence: TGTGCCAGCAGCTTAGCCGGGGGAGACTACAATGAGCAGTTCTTC. This encodes CASSLAGGDYNEQFF.

This clone was detected a few times. The chain carries TRBV4-1 and TRBJ1-6; a possible D gene is TRBD1 (5 bases). The CDR3 contains 15 residues. The V end was cut by 5 bases, the J end by 10 bases, with 18 bases between. Germline V gene sequence: CDR1 MGHRA, CDR2 YSYEKL. The CDR3 protein is CASSLDRSPGSPLHF. The CDR3 DNA sequence: TGCGCCAGCAGCTTAGACAGATCGCCTGGGTCACCCCTCCACTTT.

The rearrangement links TRBV6-5 to TRBJ1-6; 7 nucleotides line up with TRBD1. The ends lost 7 bases at V and 6 bases at J; junction bases unmatched: 6. This CDR3 comprises 14 residues. Germline lookup yields CDR1 MNHEY and CDR2 SVGAGI. CDR3 DNA: TGTGCCAGCAACCCGGACAGGATTAATTCACCCCTCCACTTT. It codes for CASNPDRINSPLHF.

The chain combines TRBV30 with TRBJ1-5, with TRBD1 matching 8 bases. V dropped 0 bases and J dropped 0; count of bases not matched to a gene: 7. This CDR3 has 17 amino acids. Germline V CDR1 and CDR2: GTSNPN, SVGIG (reference sequence). The CDR3 DNA is TGTGCCTGGAGTGTATTCGACAGGGGTAATAGCAATCAGCCCCAGCATTTT. Translation gives CAWSVFDRGNSNQPQHF.

The chain joins TRBV15 to TRBJ1-5, with D tentatively TRBD1 (6 bases). V was pared by 0 bases and J by 2 bases, with 8 bases between. This CDR3 has 15 residues. Germline CDR1 and CDR2: LNHNV and YYDKDF (reference sequence). The CDR3 DNA follows: TGTGCCACCAGCAGAGATCCAGGGGGCAATCAGCCCCAGCATTTT. Its translation: CATSRDPGGNQPQHF.

This rearrangement joins TRBV5-1 to TRBJ2-1; the match to TRBD1 covers 7 bases. Looked up from germline, CDR1 is SGHRS and CDR2 is YFSETQ. The CDR3 contains 14 residues. V trimming: 3 bases; J trimming: 3 bases; junction bases outside the gene matches: 3. CDR3 sequence (DNA): TGCGCCAGCAGCTCCGGGACAGACTACAATGAGCAGTTCTTC. Its translation is CASSSGTDYNEQFF.

The chain combines TRBV4-1 with TRBJ1-1, with D possibly TRBD1 on 5 matching bases. This CDR3 region has 13 residues. The V and J ends lost 8 bases and 5 bases respectively, with 15 bases between them. Per germline, CDR1 MGHRA and CDR2 YSYEKL. The CDR3 reads CASQGVTGTEAFF. DNA of the CDR3: TGCGCCAGCCAAGGGGTCACCGGAACTGAAGCTTTCTTT.

V gene TRBV5-1 combines with J gene TRBJ2-3; 13 nucleotides agree with TRBD2. The V segment lost 2 bases and the J segment 3 bases; nucleotides outside the gene matches: 0. Germline V gene sequence: CDR1 SGHRS, CDR2 YFSETQ. The CDR3 sequence is 15 residues long. DNA of the CDR3: TGCGCCAGCAGCTTACTAGCGGGGGGGACAGATACGCAGTATTTT. This sequence encodes CASSLLAGGTDTQYF. The whole variable domain, remainder taken from reference TRBV5-1 and TRBJ2-3, is KAGVTQTPRYLIKTRGQQVTLSCSPISGHRSVSWYQQTPGQGLQFLFEYFSETQRNKGNFPGRFSGRQFSNSRSEMNVSTLELGDSALYLCASSLLAGGTDTQYFGPGTRLTVL.

This chain connects TRBV6-1 to TRBJ2-3; 8 bases are shared with TRBD2. Germline CDR1 MNHNS, CDR2 SASEGT. V trimming: 6 bases; J trimming: 4 bases; junction bases outside the gene matches: 9. The CDR3 covers 15 residues. CDR3 residues: CASSRLARGADTQYF. The CDR3 coding sequence is TGTGCCAGCAGCCGACTAGCGCGAGGGGCAGATACGCAGTATTTT.

This chain links TRBV6-4 with TRBJ2-1; D call uncertain. Germline loops: CDR1 MRHNA, CDR2 SNTAGT. CDR3 length: 13 residues. The V end lost 0 bases, the J end lost 7 bases, and 7 bases lay between the germline ends. The CDR3 is CASSDSSWNEQFF. In DNA, the CDR3 is TGTGCCAGCAGTGACTCGAGCTGGAATGAGCAGTTCTTC.

This clone was observed once. J is TRBJ1-1 and V is TRBV6-1; tentative D call: TRBD1 (6 bases). The CDR3 consists of 14 residues. Between the trimmed V and J ends, which lost 7 bases and 5 bases, there was a span of 17 bases. The germline CDR1 and CDR2 sequences are MNHNS and SASEGT. Here the CDR3 DNA reads TGTGCCAGCACCGAGGGAGGGGGTAAGACTGAAGCTTTCTTT. It specifies CASTEGGGKTEAFF.

The J gene is TRBJ1-5, the V gene TRBV4-2; D gene uncertain. CDR3 length: 14 residues. Germline V CDR1 and CDR2: LGHNA, YNFKEQ. Trimming removed 1 base from V and 7 bases from J, with 11 bases in between. This chain's CDR3 is CASSQVTGNQPQHF. The CDR3, as DNA: TGTGCCAGCAGCCAAGTAACGGGGAACCAGCCCCAGCATTTT.

This clone ranks as medium-sized. The rearrangement uses TRBV4-2 and TRBJ2-1; the match to TRBD2 covers 10 bases. Germline CDR1 reads LGHNA; CDR2 reads YNFKEQ. The J segment lost 6 bases and the V segment lost 0 bases, leaving 5 bases of the junction unmatched. The CDR3 covers 16 residues. In nucleotides, the CDR3 is TGTGCCAGCAGCCAAGATACAGCGGGGGGGCCCAATGAGCAGTTCTTC. Translation: CASSQDTAGGPNEQFF.

This clone is a singleton in its sample. The chain combines TRBV7-6 with TRBJ1-3; D unclear. The CDR3 contains 14 residues. Germline assignment: CDR1 SGHVS and CDR2 FNYEAQ. The V end was cut by 5 bases, the J end by 0 bases, with 8 bases between. The CDR3 protein is CASSPTVSGNTIYF. In DNA, the CDR3 is TGTGCCAGCAGCCCTACAGTCTCTGGAAACACCATATATTTT.

This clone was detected once. The V and J genes are TRBV14 and TRBJ2-2, with TRBD1 identical over 8 bases. This CDR3 is built from 15 residues. J was trimmed by 3 bases and V by 3 bases; bases with no gene match: 3. Germline V lookup: CDR1 SGHDN, CDR2 FVKESK. The CDR3: CASSQHRGDTGELFF. The CDR3 nucleotides are TGTGCCAGCAGCCAGCACAGGGGGGACACCGGGGAGCTGTTTTTT.